These 9 T cell receptor beta chains share one sample of origin, sequenced in a study of blood T cell repertoires in COVID-19. The assay was immunoSEQ multiplex PCR, and TCRdb's table has in-frame clones only and misses some. This repertoire shows roughly 130,000 clones, around 83% found once; its top ten account for over 9%. Source material: PBMCs or T cells enriched from blood (not recorded which). All receptors derive from a man in his fifties who had recovered from COVID-19.

The rearrangement uses TRBV11-2 and TRBJ2-1; perhaps TRBD1 as D (6 bases). Per the germline V gene, CDR1 is SGHAT and CDR2 is FQNNGV. CDR3 size: 15 residues. The ends were cut back, 5 bases at V and 3 bases at J, with 14 bases in the middle. The CDR3 loop reads CASSRQALVYNEQFF. In DNA form, the CDR3 reads TGTGCCAGCAGCCGACAGGCCCTAGTCTACAATGAGCAGTTCTTC.

The rearrangement joins TRBV29-1 to TRBJ2-1; TRBD1 matches 7 bases. V gave up 7 bases and J gave up 7 bases; unmatched junction bases: 4. The CDR3 has 11 residues. Per germline, CDR1 SQVTM and CDR2 ANQGSEA. CDR3 nucleotides: TGCAGCGCCAACAGGGGAAATGAGCAGTTCTTC. The encoded protein is CSANRGNEQFF.

The chain carries TRBV19 and TRBJ1-4; 9 nucleotides line up with TRBD1. The CDR3 length is 16 residues. Germline V lookup: CDR1 LNHDA, CDR2 SQIVND (reference sequence). Losses at the gene ends were 3 bases for V and 7 bases for J; bases not matched to a gene: 9. CDR3 protein: CASSMYAGQGGEKLFF. For the CDR3, the DNA is TGTGCCAGTAGTATGTACGCGGGACAGGGAGGTGAAAAACTGTTTTTT.

The V and J genes are TRBV9 and TRBJ1-6; D call uncertain. The CDR3 covers 16 residues. Between the trimmed V and J ends, which lost 6 bases and 7 bases, there was a span of 20 bases. Germline V lookup: CDR1 SGDLS, CDR2 YYNGEE. CDR3 in DNA: TGTGCCAGCACCGACGACCCGGGAGCCGGGAATTCACCCCTCCACTTT. This codes for CASTDDPGAGNSPLHF.

The chain is built from TRBV6-5 and TRBJ2-7, with 11 positions matching TRBD1. This CDR3 region has 15 residues. The V gene end was trimmed by 2 bases and the J gene end by 4 bases; junction bases not matched to a gene: 4. Germline V gene data show CDR1 as MNHEY and CDR2 as SVGAGI. This CDR3 is CASSYTGQGAYEQYF. Here the CDR3 DNA reads TGTGCCAGCAGTTACACTGGACAGGGGGCGTACGAGCAGTACTTC.

The V gene is TRBV1, the J gene TRBJ1-4. TRBV1 is a pseudogene locus. The CDR3 has 16 amino acids. The CDR3 region is CTSSQEALATNEKLFF. The DNA for the CDR3 is TGCACCAGCAGCCAAGAAGCGTTGGCAACTAATGAAAAACTGTTTTTT.

V usage is TRBV7-2 and J usage is TRBJ1-5; 8 bases match TRBD1. The germline CDR1 and CDR2 sequences are SGHTA and FQGNSA. V dropped 0 bases and J dropped 4; count of bases not matched to a gene: 8. This CDR3 contains 17 residues. The CDR3 loop is CASSLASGGQGNQPQHF. The DNA for the CDR3 is TGTGCCAGCAGCTTAGCGTCGGGTGGACAGGGAAATCAGCCCCAGCATTTT.

J is TRBJ2-6 and V is TRBV5-4, with no clear D. Germline V lookup: CDR1 SGHNT, CDR2 YYREEE (reference sequence). Trimming removed 2 bases from V and 3 bases from J, with 12 bases in between. This CDR3 has 16 amino acids. The CDR3: CASSFNSLYGANVLTF. Here the CDR3 DNA reads TGTGCCAGCAGCTTTAACAGTTTGTATGGGGCCAACGTCCTGACTTTC.

V is TRBV19 and J is TRBJ1-5, with 8 positions matching TRBD1. This CDR3 is built from 15 residues. Germline CDR1 and CDR2: LNHDA and SQIVND (reference sequence). Unmatched junction bases numbered 12, after V lost 7 bases and J lost 7 bases. The CDR3 bases are TGTGCCAGTACCTCTCCAGGGGGCGATGGACAGCCCCAGCATTTT. Translating gives CASTSPGGDGQPQHF.